These 21 T cell receptor beta chains were all obtained from the same sample, sequenced in a study of beta chain features in type 1 diabetes. General study results and limits: Researchers report that Type 1 diabetes patients had moderately but significantly shorter TCRB CDR3s across all four CD4+ subsets.

The authors reverse transcribed all of the isolated RNA, so sequencing captured expressed TCRB transcripts. Method: immunoSEQ multiplex PCR; TCRdb's copy keeps in-frame clones and lacks some. Of some 150,000 clones listed, roughly 10% are singletons. Antigen specificity for these receptors is unknown. Sequencing was done on a sample of central memory CD4+ T cells from blood. These receptors originate from a woman aged 25 to 39 with type 1 diabetes.

This clone was counted only a few times. This chain uses TRBV9 with TRBJ2-1; TRBD2 agrees at 15 bases. The germline V gene encodes CDR1 SGDLS and CDR2 YYNGEE. This CDR3 is 15 amino acids long. The ends lost 3 bases at V and 10 bases at J; junction bases unmatched: 5. DNA for the CDR3: TGTGCCAGCAGCGAGAGGACTAGCGGGAGGGGGGAGCAGTTCTTC. This translates into CASSERTSGRGEQFF.

This chain connects TRBV29-1 to TRBJ2-1, with TRBD1 matching 12 bases. J was trimmed by 7 bases and V by 4 bases; bases with no gene match: 8. Germline CDR1 and CDR2: SQVTM and ANQGSEA. CDR3 length equals 15 residues. CDR3 DNA: TGCAGCGTTGGATCGGGACAGGGGGCTGCAAATGAGCAGTTCTTC. Translating it yields CSVGSGQGAANEQFF.

The chain links TRBV23-1 to TRBJ1-5; 12 nucleotides line up with TRBD1. TRBV23-1 carries the ORF label, with uncertain function. CDR3 length: 17 residues. The trim removed 1 base at V and 2 bases at J, leaving 3 bases unmatched. The CDR3 nucleotides are TGCGCCAGCAGTCAATGGGGACAGGGGGCGGGCAATCAGCCCCAGCATTTT. Translation: CASSQWGQGAGNQPQHF.

The V call is TRBV5-1, the J call TRBJ2-3, with D unresolved. Germline CDR1 SGHRS, CDR2 YFSETQ. V lost 1 base and J 4 bases, leaving 7 bases between the germline ends. The CDR3 spans 13 residues. CDR3 residues: CASSLLDPDTQYF. CDR3 DNA sequence: TGCGCCAGCAGCTTGCTAGACCCAGATACGCAGTATTTT. Using reference TRBV5-1 and TRBJ2-3 for the parts outside the CDR3, the full variable domain is KAGVTQTPRYLIKTRGQQVTLSCSPISGHRSVSWYQQTPGQGLQFLFEYFSETQRNKGNFPGRFSGRQFSNSRSEMNVSTLELGDSALYLCASSLLDPDTQYFGPGTRLTVL.

V gene TRBV4-2 combines with J gene TRBJ2-5, with unresolved D. Germline values: CDR1 LGHNA, CDR2 YNFKEQ. The CDR3 consists of 13 residues. V was trimmed by 4 bases and J by 5 bases, leaving 11 bases between them. The CDR3 spells CASSPSEEETQYF. CDR3 coding DNA: TGTGCCAGCAGCCCCTCAGAGGAGGAGACCCAGTACTTC.

In this sample, this clone turned up a few times. This chain connects TRBV14 to TRBJ2-5; no definite D call. This CDR3 comprises 14 residues. CDR1 SGHDN and CDR2 FVKESK come from the germline V gene. V was pared by 4 bases and J by 5 bases, with 14 bases between. The CDR3 here is CASSRAGQAETQYF. CDR3 sequence (DNA): TGTGCCAGCAGCCGTGCAGGTCAGGCTGAGACCCAGTACTTC.

This clone was recorded a few times. V and J are TRBV7-9 and TRBJ2-1, with D hard to call. Deletions cut 6 bases from V and 7 bases from J, with 10 bases between. Germline V gene sequence: CDR1 SEHNR, CDR2 FQNEAQ (reference sequence). CDR3 size: 12 residues. The CDR3 DNA follows: TGTGCCAGCAGTTTTACAGAGAATGAGCAGTTCTTC. Translating gives CASSFTENEQFF.

This clone was counted between two and nine times. The genes are TRBV7-9 and TRBJ2-7, with TRBD2 as a possible D gene (6 bases). V dropped 5 bases and J dropped 0 bases, with 14 bases sitting between them. Germline values: CDR1 SEHNR, CDR2 FQNEAQ (reference sequence). The CDR3 covers 15 residues. The CDR3 coding sequence is TGTGCCAGCAGCGCGTGGGACTGGAGCTCCTACGAGCAGTACTTC. Its protein product is CASSAWDWSSYEQYF.

This clone was found a few times. CDR3 coding DNA: TGTGCCAGCAGTTACGCGACAGGGTATGAGCAGTACTTC. Its protein is CASSYATGYEQYF. The chain uses TRBV6-6 and TRBJ2-7; 7 nucleotides line up with TRBD1. This CDR3 has 13 residues. J lost 7 bases, V lost 2 bases, and 5 bases had no gene match. Germline CDR1 MNHNY, CDR2 SVGAGI (reference sequence).

This clone has ten or more counts. This CDR3 is also generated by other DNA sequences in the sample. The chain is built from TRBV7-2 and TRBJ1-5; D is unclear. The V and J ends lost 3 bases and 0 bases respectively, with 6 bases between them. From germline, CDR1 is SGHTA and CDR2 FQGNSA. The CDR3 has 14 residues. The DNA of the CDR3 is TGTGCCAGCAGCTTGGACTCTAGCAATCAGCCCCAGCATTTT. Translated: CASSLDSSNQPQHF.

CDR3 DNA sequence: TGCGCCAGCAGCTTGGTCGGAGGGACGGAGACCCAGTACTTC. It translates to CASSLVGGTETQYF. The V gene is TRBV5-1, the J gene TRBJ2-5; D is perhaps TRBD2 (6 bases). Germline CDR1 SGHRS, CDR2 YFSETQ. The CDR3 is 14 amino acids. The V and J ends lost 0 bases and 5 bases respectively, with 11 bases between them.

This chain links TRBV5-1 with TRBJ1-5; maybe TRBD1 (5 bases). V was cut by 4 bases and J by 2 bases, with 13 bases left in between. CDR1 SGHRS and CDR2 YFSETQ come from the germline V gene. The CDR3 is 15 amino acids. The CDR3 loop is CASSPGGSGNQPQHF. The DNA of the CDR3 is TGCGCCAGCAGCCCCGGGGGGTCAGGCAATCAGCCCCAGCATTTT.

Ten or more counts support this clone. The chain is built from TRBV9 and TRBJ2-5; 10 bases agree with TRBD2. Germline trimming cut 4 bases from V and 4 bases from J; bases unmatched to any gene: 10. From germline, CDR1 is SGDLS and CDR2 YYNGEE. The CDR3 extends over 16 amino acids. CDR3 sequence: CASSPGEAGGLETQYF. CDR3 in DNA: TGTGCCAGCAGCCCGGGTGAAGCGGGAGGGTTAGAGACCCAGTACTTC. Together with reference TRBV9 and TRBJ2-5, the CDR3 gives the full variable domain: DSGVTQTPKHLITATGQRVTLRCSPRSGDLSVYWYQQSLDQGLQFLIQYYNGEERAKGNILERFSAQQFPDLHSELNLSSLELGDSALYFCASSPGEAGGLETQYFGPGTRLLVL.

This clone was detected only a few times. The chain recombines TRBV28 with TRBJ2-1, with 8 nucleotides matching TRBD2. The CDR3 loop spans 15 amino acids. Trimming at V came to 10 bases and at J to 8 bases, leaving 16 bases not matched to a gene. Germline V CDR1 and CDR2: MDHEN, SYDVKM. The CDR3 DNA is TGTGCCACCCAACAAAGGGGGACTAGAGGATATGAGCAGTTCTTC. As protein: CATQQRGTRGYEQFF.

There are a few counts of this clone. The chain has TRBV2 and TRBJ1-5; TRBD1 agrees at 9 bases. The CDR3 sequence is 14 residues long. With 7 bases clipped from V and 6 bases from J, the junction kept 7 bases outside the gene matches. Germline CDR1 and CDR2: SNHLY and FYNNEI. In DNA form, the CDR3 reads TGTGCCAGCATTACGGACAGGGGAGGTCAGCCCCAGCATTTT. It encodes CASITDRGGQPQHF.

The gene calls are TRBV29-1 and TRBJ1-3; possibly TRBD1 for D (5 bases). Germline V gene data show CDR1 as SQVTM and CDR2 as ANQGSEA. The CDR3 is 13 amino acids. The chain's CDR3 is CSGQTGSGNTIYF. CDR3 nucleotide sequence: TGCAGTGGACAAACAGGTTCTGGAAACACCATATATTTT. Together with reference TRBV29-1 and TRBJ1-3, the CDR3 gives the full variable domain: SAVISQKPSRDICQRGTSLTIQCQVDSQVTMMFWYRQQPGQSLTLIATANQGSEATYESGFVIDKFPISRPNLTFSTLTVSNMSPEDSSIYLCSGQTGSGNTIYFGEGSWLTVV.

This clone showed up just a few times. The chain employs TRBV20-1 and TRBJ2-1; possible D gene TRBD2, 5 bases. This CDR3 has 10 residues. V lost 3 bases, J lost 8 bases, and 5 bases lay in between. The germline V gene encodes CDR1 DFQATT and CDR2 SNEGSKA (reference sequence). In nucleotides, the CDR3 is TGCAGTGCTAGGAGGGATGAGCAGTTCTTC. This translates into CSARRDEQFF.

This clone has a handful of counts. The rearrangement links TRBV30 to TRBJ2-2, with 13 bases lining up with TRBD2. From germline, CDR1 is GTSNPN and CDR2 SVGIG (reference sequence). The CDR3 spans 16 residues. Unmatched junction bases numbered 6, after V lost 1 base and J lost 7 bases. In DNA form, the CDR3 reads TGTGCCTGGAGTGAAACTAGCGGGAGGGCCTACGGGGAGCTGTTTTTT. This sequence encodes CAWSETSGRAYGELFF.

The chain combines TRBV15 with TRBJ1-5, with D unresolved. This CDR3 comprises 15 residues. Per germline, CDR1 LNHNV and CDR2 YYDKDF (reference sequence). The germline V and J ends were trimmed by 3 bases and 3 bases, with 12 bases remaining between them. The CDR3 region is CATSSRGQHNQPQHF. In DNA, the CDR3 is TGTGCCACCAGCAGCCGCGGCCAACACAATCAGCCCCAGCATTTT.

The table lists this clone with a few counts. The genes are TRBV11-2 and TRBJ1-1, with D possibly being TRBD1 (6 bases). V was shortened by 4 bases and J by 6 bases, with 15 bases between the two germline ends. Germline assignment: CDR1 SGHAT and CDR2 FQNNGV. This CDR3 has 14 residues. CDR3 residues: CASSWGGGPAEAFF. The CDR3 nucleotides read TGTGCCAGCAGCTGGGGAGGGGGGCCAGCTGAAGCTTTCTTT.

The CDR3 sequence is CASSIYGRQGAREQYF. Written as DNA, the CDR3 is TGTGCCAGCAGTATCTACGGTCGACAGGGGGCGCGTGAGCAGTACTTC. The chain carries TRBV28 and TRBJ2-7, with 10 bases lining up with TRBD1. The CDR3 loop spans 16 amino acids. Germline CDR1 MDHEN, CDR2 SYDVKM. V gave up 5 bases and J gave up 7 bases; unmatched junction bases: 14. Full variable domain (outside the CDR3, taken from reference TRBV28 and TRBJ2-7): DVKVTQSSRYLVKRTGEKVFLECVQDMDHENMFWYRQDPGLGLRLIYFSYDVKMKEKGDIPEGYSVSREKKERFSLILESASTNQTSMYLCASSIYGRQGAREQYFGPGTRLTVT.